The clone carrying this T cell receptor beta chain turned up a few times. Using its own MiXCR run on the 5' RACE reads, TCRdb lists one record per CDR3 protein. The sample lists hundreds of thousands of distinct CDR3 sequences, less than 9.5% occurring once. The record originates from a study of T-cell memory formation after mild COVID-19. The germline V and J ends were trimmed by 5 bases and 0 bases, with 10 bases remaining between them. The CDR3 length is 15 residues. Sequencing was done on a sample of PBMCs or a T cell subset sorted from them (not recorded which). This clonotype was sampled from a man in his late teens or twenties who had mild COVID-19 (a few samples of this study predate the infection). Cell type and time point are not known. The chain recombines TRBV12-3 or TRBV12-4 with TRBJ1-4; D is unclear. The CDR3 sequence is CASSPLGATNEKLFF. In DNA, the CDR3 is TGTGCCAGCAGTCCCCTCGGGGCAACTAATGAAAAACTGTTTTTT.